A selection of T cell receptor beta chains follows, all from one sample in a study of T cell repertoires in cytomegalovirus infection. TCRdb used MiXCR to reprocess the reads, holding one entry per CDR3 protein. The sample contains some 110,000 distinct CDR3 sequences, around 10% of which appear only once. Which antigens these TCRs recognize remains unknown. The sample comprised PBMCs, sequenced either directly or after in vitro stimulation (not recorded which). The receptors were gathered from a human donor in good health (CMV status not recorded). Some clones in this sample may be carry-over from other donors' samples. The CDR3 runs from the conserved cysteine through the conserved F or W. Each record gives: V gene, J gene, D gene, clone size, CDR3 DNA, CDR3 protein. A D gene is named only where the DNA matches it firmly. The size field is filled for only some rows; it gives once, few, many or a size class.

V gene: TRBV5-4; J gene: TRBJ2-4; D gene: -; clone size: few; CDR3 DNA: TGTGCCAGCAGTAAACAGGACAAAAACATTCAGTACTTC; CDR3 protein: CASSKQDKNIQYF
V gene: TRBV6-5; J gene: TRBJ2-2; D gene: -; clone size: -; CDR3 DNA: TGTGCCAGCAGTTTGCGTCCCAACGAGCCCGGGGAGCTGTTTTTT; CDR3 protein: CASSLRPNEPGELFF
V gene: TRBV11-2; J gene: TRBJ1-1; D gene: -; clone size: -; CDR3 DNA: TGTGCCAGCAGCCCCCGCACCGACACTGAAGCTTTCTTT; CDR3 protein: CASSPRTDTEAFF
V gene: TRBV7-8; J gene: TRBJ1-2; D gene: TRBD1; clone size: many; CDR3 DNA: TGTGCCAGCAGCCGGACGGGACAGGGTGATGGCTACACCTTC; CDR3 protein: CASSRTGQGDGYTF
V gene: TRBV11-1; J gene: TRBJ2-5; D gene: -; clone size: few; CDR3 DNA: TGTGCCAGCAGCTGGAGCCAAGAGACCCAGTACTTC; CDR3 protein: CASSWSQETQYF
V gene: TRBV11-2; J gene: TRBJ2-2; D gene: -; clone size: many; CDR3 DNA: TGTGCCAGCAGCTTAGAAAGGAGCGCCGGGGAGCTGTTTTTT; CDR3 protein: CASSLERSAGELFF
V gene: TRBV10-3; J gene: TRBJ2-1; D gene: TRBD1; clone size: many; CDR3 DNA: TGTGCCACCACGGGACAGGGGTTGGGAAATGAGCAGTTCTTC; CDR3 protein: CATTGQGLGNEQFF
V gene: TRBV6-1; J gene: TRBJ2-2; D gene: -; clone size: few; CDR3 DNA: TGTTTTACCCGTGGACAGATTTACACCGGGGAGCTGTTTTTT; CDR3 protein: CFTRGQIYTGELFF
V gene: TRBV24-1; J gene: TRBJ2-3; D gene: TRBD2; clone size: -; CDR3 DNA: TGTGCCACCTCGACTAGCGGGATCCTCACAGATACGCAGTATTTT; CDR3 protein: CATSTSGILTDTQYF
V gene: TRBV7-2; J gene: TRBJ1-2; D gene: -; clone size: -; CDR3 DNA: TGTGCCAGCAGCTATTACGGGCCAACTAACTATGGCTACACCTTC; CDR3 protein: CASSYYGPTNYGYTF
V gene: TRBV7-6; J gene: TRBJ2-7; D gene: -; clone size: many; CDR3 DNA: TGTGCCAGCAGCCGAACTGAAAGCTCCTACGAGCAGTACTTC; CDR3 protein: CASSRTESSYEQYF
V gene: TRBV12-3/TRBV12-4; J gene: TRBJ2-3; D gene: TRBD2; clone size: many; CDR3 DNA: TGTGCCAGCAGTACCGCGTGGAGCGGGGGAATCGGTACGCAGTATTTT; CDR3 protein: CASSTAWSGGIGTQYF
V gene: TRBV5-6; J gene: TRBJ1-4; D gene: TRBD1; clone size: medium-sized; CDR3 DNA: TGTGCCAGCAGCTTCAGGACAGGGAAGAATGAGTTTTTT; CDR3 protein: CASSFRTGKNEFF
V gene: TRBV4-1; J gene: TRBJ2-3; D gene: TRBD2; clone size: -; CDR3 DNA: TGCGCCAGCAGCCAAGAGCGAGCGGGAGGGCCCCTAGATACGCAGTATTTT; CDR3 protein: CASSQERAGGPLDTQYF
V gene: TRBV6-4; J gene: TRBJ1-1; D gene: -; clone size: few; CDR3 DNA: TGTGCCAGCAGAGCAGGGTTTGACACTGAAGCTTTCTTT; CDR3 protein: CASRAGFDTEAFF
V gene: TRBV10-3; J gene: TRBJ1-1; D gene: -; clone size: few; CDR3 DNA: TGTGCCATCAGGAGACAGGACATGAACACTGAAGCTTTCTTT; CDR3 protein: CAIRRQDMNTEAFF
V gene: TRBV7-9; J gene: TRBJ2-3; D gene: TRBD2; clone size: many; CDR3 DNA: TGTGCCAGCAGCTCTCCGGGAGATAAGCGGGAGTTCAGAGATACGCAGTATTTT; CDR3 protein: CASSSPGDKREFRDTQYF
V gene: TRBV4-1; J gene: TRBJ1-5; D gene: -; clone size: -; CDR3 DNA: TGCGCCAGCAGCCAAGGATTAGGATTAGGTCAGCCCCAGCATTTT; CDR3 protein: CASSQGLGLGQPQHF
V gene: TRBV20-1; J gene: TRBJ2-2; D gene: TRBD1; clone size: few; CDR3 DNA: TGCAGTGCTAGAGATTCCCGACGGGCAGGGGGCTGGGAAAACACCGGGGAGCTGTTTTTT; CDR3 protein: CSARDSRRAGGWENTGELFF
V gene: TRBV6-2/TRBV6-3; J gene: TRBJ2-5; D gene: -; clone size: few; CDR3 DNA: TGTGCCAGCAGCGTCGGGCAAGCCCAAGAGACCCAGTACTTC; CDR3 protein: CASSVGQAQETQYF
V gene: TRBV11-2; J gene: TRBJ2-1; D gene: -; clone size: many; CDR3 DNA: TGTGCCAGCAGCCGACTAGGGAGGATCTCCTACAATGAGCAGTTCTTC; CDR3 protein: CASSRLGRISYNEQFF
V gene: TRBV10-3; J gene: TRBJ2-3; D gene: -; clone size: -; CDR3 DNA: TGTGCCATCAGTTACCTAGAGACAGATACGCAGTATTTT; CDR3 protein: CAISYLETDTQYF
V gene: TRBV12-3/TRBV12-4; J gene: TRBJ2-3; D gene: TRBD2; clone size: few; CDR3 DNA: TGTGCCAGCAGCACGGGACTACCTGAGGATACGCAGTATTTT; CDR3 protein: CASSTGLPEDTQYF
V gene: TRBV6-6; J gene: TRBJ1-5; D gene: -; clone size: many; CDR3 DNA: TGTGCCAGCAGTTACTTAGGGGACCAGCCCCAGCATTTT; CDR3 protein: CASSYLGDQPQHF
V gene: TRBV11-2; J gene: TRBJ2-1; D gene: TRBD2; clone size: -; CDR3 DNA: TGTGCCAGCAGCCCCGGAGGGAGCGGGAGATACAATGAGCAGTTCTTC; CDR3 protein: CASSPGGSGRYNEQFF
V gene: TRBV29-1; J gene: TRBJ1-4; D gene: -; clone size: -; CDR3 DNA: TGCAGCGTCGCAGGATCCGCAACTAATGAAAAACTGTTTTTT; CDR3 protein: CSVAGSATNEKLFF
V gene: TRBV6-1; J gene: TRBJ1-2; D gene: -; clone size: many; CDR3 DNA: TGTGCCAGCAGTTCAGGAGGTACAGGCTCCAATGGCTACACCTTC; CDR3 protein: CASSSGGTGSNGYTF
V gene: TRBV24-1; J gene: TRBJ2-3; D gene: -; clone size: few; CDR3 DNA: TGTGCCACCAGCAGGGGAAACGCAGATACGCAGTATTTT; CDR3 protein: CATSRGNADTQYF
V gene: TRBV11-2; J gene: TRBJ2-7; D gene: TRBD2; clone size: few; CDR3 DNA: TGTGCCAGCAGCTCTAGCGGAGGCTACGAGCAGTACTTC; CDR3 protein: CASSSSGGYEQYF
V gene: TRBV28; J gene: TRBJ2-3; D gene: -; clone size: -; CDR3 DNA: TGTGCCAGCAGCAAGCGATTCACAGATACGCAGTATTTT; CDR3 protein: CASSKRFTDTQYF
V gene: TRBV19; J gene: TRBJ2-1; D gene: TRBD1; clone size: many; CDR3 DNA: TGTGCCAGTAGTATAGGGACGTACAGGGGGGATGAGCAGTTCTTC; CDR3 protein: CASSIGTYRGDEQFF
V gene: TRBV20-1; J gene: TRBJ1-4; D gene: TRBD1; clone size: -; CDR3 DNA: TGCAGTGCTAGGAGGGGGACAGGGGACGAAAAACTGTTTTTT; CDR3 protein: CSARRGTGDEKLFF
V gene: TRBV19; J gene: TRBJ2-2; D gene: -; clone size: many; CDR3 DNA: TGTGCCAGTATTAGGGGGGGCCCTAACACCGGGGAGCTGTTTTTT; CDR3 protein: CASIRGGPNTGELFF
V gene: TRBV14; J gene: TRBJ1-1; D gene: TRBD1; clone size: few; CDR3 DNA: TGTGCCAGCAGCCAAAGTTACAGGGGACTAAATATGAACACTGAAGCTTTCTTT; CDR3 protein: CASSQSYRGLNMNTEAFF
V gene: TRBV6-2/TRBV6-3; J gene: TRBJ2-2; D gene: TRBD1; clone size: few; CDR3 DNA: TGTGCCAGCAGTGACCCCGACAGGGTGGACACCGGGGAGCTGTTTTTT; CDR3 protein: CASSDPDRVDTGELFF
V gene: TRBV28; J gene: TRBJ2-1; D gene: -; clone size: -; CDR3 DNA: TGTGCCAGCAGTCTACCCCTGTGGGAGCAGTTCTTC; CDR3 protein: CASSLPLWEQFF
V gene: TRBV19; J gene: TRBJ2-7; D gene: TRBD2; clone size: -; CDR3 DNA: TGTGCCAGTAAAAGGGAACTAGCGCCGACCTACGAGCAGTACTTC; CDR3 protein: CASKRELAPTYEQYF
V gene: TRBV7-2; J gene: TRBJ2-7; D gene: -; clone size: many; CDR3 DNA: TGTGCCAGCAGCTTAGTCTTTCTTGAACACGGATCGAGTTCCTACGAGCAGTACTTC; CDR3 protein: CASSLVFLEHGSSSYEQYF
V gene: TRBV7-2; J gene: TRBJ2-5; D gene: TRBD2; clone size: few; CDR3 DNA: TGTGCCAGCAGCCTGCGAATAGCGGGGGTGGAGACCCAGTACTTC; CDR3 protein: CASSLRIAGVETQYF
V gene: TRBV7-2; J gene: TRBJ2-1; D gene: TRBD1; clone size: many; CDR3 DNA: TGTGCCAGCAGCTTGACAGGGGGCAATGAGCAGTTCTTC; CDR3 protein: CASSLTGGNEQFF
V gene: TRBV2; J gene: TRBJ2-1; D gene: -; clone size: many; CDR3 DNA: TGTGCCAGCAGTGAAGGTTTTAGTCTCAATGAGCAGTTCTTC; CDR3 protein: CASSEGFSLNEQFF
V gene: TRBV28; J gene: TRBJ1-2; D gene: -; clone size: many; CDR3 DNA: TGTGCCAGCAGCCTGGTACTAAAAGGGGATGGCTACACCTTC; CDR3 protein: CASSLVLKGDGYTF
V gene: TRBV12-3/TRBV12-4; J gene: TRBJ2-3; D gene: -; clone size: -; CDR3 DNA: TGTGCCGGCAGTTCGACAGATACGCAGTATTTT; CDR3 protein: CAGSSTDTQYF
V gene: TRBV30; J gene: TRBJ1-5; D gene: -; clone size: few; CDR3 DNA: TGTGCCTGGAGTGGCGGGCCCTTAGCTACGCATTTT; CDR3 protein: CAWSGGPLATHF